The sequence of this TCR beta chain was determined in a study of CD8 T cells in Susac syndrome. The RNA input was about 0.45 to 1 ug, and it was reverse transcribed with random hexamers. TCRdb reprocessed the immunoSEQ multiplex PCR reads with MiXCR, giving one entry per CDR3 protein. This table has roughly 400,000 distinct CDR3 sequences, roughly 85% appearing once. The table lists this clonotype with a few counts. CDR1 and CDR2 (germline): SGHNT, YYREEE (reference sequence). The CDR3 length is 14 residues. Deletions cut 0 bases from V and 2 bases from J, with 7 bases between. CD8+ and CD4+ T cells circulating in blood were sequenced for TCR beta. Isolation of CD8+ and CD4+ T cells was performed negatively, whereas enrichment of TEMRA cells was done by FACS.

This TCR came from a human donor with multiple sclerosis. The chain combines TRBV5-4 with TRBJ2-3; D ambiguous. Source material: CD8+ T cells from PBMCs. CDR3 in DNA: TGTGCCAGCAGCTTGGCGGGTTACACAGATACGCAGTATTTT. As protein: CASSLAGYTDTQYF. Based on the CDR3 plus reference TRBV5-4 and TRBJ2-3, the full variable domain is ETGVTQSPTHLIKTRGQQVTLRCSSQSGHNTVSWYQQALGQGPQFIFQYYREEENGRGNFPPRFSGLQFPNYSSELNVNALELDDSALYLCASSLAGYTDTQYFGPGTRLTVL.